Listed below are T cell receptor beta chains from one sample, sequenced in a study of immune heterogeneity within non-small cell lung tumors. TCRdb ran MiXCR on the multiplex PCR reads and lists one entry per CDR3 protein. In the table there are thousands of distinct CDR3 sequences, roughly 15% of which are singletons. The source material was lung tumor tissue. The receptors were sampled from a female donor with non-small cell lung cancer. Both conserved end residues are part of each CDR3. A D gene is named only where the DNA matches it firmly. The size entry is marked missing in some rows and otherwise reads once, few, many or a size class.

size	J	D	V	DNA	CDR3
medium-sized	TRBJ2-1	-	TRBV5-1	TGCGCCAGCCGACCGGACGGCCTTTACAATGAGCAGTTCTTC	CASRPDGLYNEQFF
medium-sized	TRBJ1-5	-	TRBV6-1	TGTGCCAGCCAGTCGGGGGGTATCCAGCCCCAGCATTTT	CASQSGGIQPQHF
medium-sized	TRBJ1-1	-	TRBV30	TGTGCCTGGATTCCCAACAGAATGAACACTGAAGCTTTCTTT	CAWIPNRMNTEAFF
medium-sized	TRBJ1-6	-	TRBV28	TGTGCCAGCAGTTGGGCAGGCCGGCAGAATTCACCCCTCCACTTT	CASSWAGRQNSPLHF
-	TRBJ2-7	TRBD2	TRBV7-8	TGTGGCAGCAGCCCTACTAGCGGGGATTCCTACGAGCAGTACTTC	CGSSPTSGDSYEQYF
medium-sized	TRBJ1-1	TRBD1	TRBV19	TGTGCCAGTAGGTTGGGACAGGGGGCTGAAGCTTTCTTT	CASRLGQGAEAFF
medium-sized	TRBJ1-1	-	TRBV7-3	TGTGCCAGCAGCTTATATCAGGGCAGCCTTATGAACACTGAAGCTTTCTTT	CASSLYQGSLMNTEAFF
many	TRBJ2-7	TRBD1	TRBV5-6	TGTGCCAGCAGCTCCCTGGGACAGGGCTTTGACGAGCAGTACTTC	CASSSLGQGFDEQYF
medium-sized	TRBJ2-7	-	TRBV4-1	TGCGCCAGCAGCCAAGATTTTGGGACCAACTACGAGCAGTACTTC	CASSQDFGTNYEQYF
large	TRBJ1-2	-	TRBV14	TGTGCCAGCAGCCAAGATCCCGGGGGCGTCTATGGCTACACCTTC	CASSQDPGGVYGYTF
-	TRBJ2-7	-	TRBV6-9	TGTGCCAGCAGTTACCAGAACCGCCTCACAGACTCCTACGAGCAGTACTTC	CASSYQNRLTDSYEQYF
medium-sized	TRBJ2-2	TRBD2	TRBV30	TGTGCCTGGTCCAGCGGGGGCCTTAACACCGGGGAGCTGTTTTTT	CAWSSGGLNTGELFF
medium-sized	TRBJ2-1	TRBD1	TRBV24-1	TGTGCCACCAGCAGAGGACAGGGGGCGCATAATGAGCAGTTCTTC	CATSRGQGAHNEQFF
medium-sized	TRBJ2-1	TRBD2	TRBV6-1	TGTGCCAGCAGTGTAGCGGGGAACACCTACAATGAGCAGTTCTTC	CASSVAGNTYNEQFF
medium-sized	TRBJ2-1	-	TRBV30	TGTGCCTGGAGTGCATACGGGACAAAGCAGTTCTTC	CAWSAYGTKQFF